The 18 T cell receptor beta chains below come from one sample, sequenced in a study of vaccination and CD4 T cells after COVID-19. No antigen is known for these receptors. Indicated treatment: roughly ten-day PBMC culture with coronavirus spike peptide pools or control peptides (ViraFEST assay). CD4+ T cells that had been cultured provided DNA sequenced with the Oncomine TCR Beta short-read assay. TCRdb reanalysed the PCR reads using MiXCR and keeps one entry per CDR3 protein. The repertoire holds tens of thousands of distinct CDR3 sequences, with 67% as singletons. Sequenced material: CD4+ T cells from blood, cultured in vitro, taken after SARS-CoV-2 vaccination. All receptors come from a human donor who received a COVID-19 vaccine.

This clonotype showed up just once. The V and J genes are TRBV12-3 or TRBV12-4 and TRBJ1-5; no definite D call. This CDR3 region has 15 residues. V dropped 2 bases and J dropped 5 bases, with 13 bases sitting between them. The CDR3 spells CASSLLASDYQPQHF. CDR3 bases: TGTGCCAGCAGTTTATTGGCGTCAGACTATCAGCCCCAGCATTTT.

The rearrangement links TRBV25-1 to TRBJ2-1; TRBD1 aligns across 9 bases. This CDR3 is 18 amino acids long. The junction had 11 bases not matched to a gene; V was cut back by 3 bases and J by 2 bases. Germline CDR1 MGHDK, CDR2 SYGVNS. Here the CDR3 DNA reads TGTGCCAGCAGTGATTGGGGGGACCGGGACAGGGCCTACAATGAGCAGTTCTTC. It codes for CASSDWGDRDRAYNEQFF.

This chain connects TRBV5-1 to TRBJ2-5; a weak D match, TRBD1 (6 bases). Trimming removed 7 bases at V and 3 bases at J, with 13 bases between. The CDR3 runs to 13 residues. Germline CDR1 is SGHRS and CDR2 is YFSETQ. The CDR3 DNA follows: TGCGCCAGCGTCGCAGGGGATGAAGAGACCCAGTACTTC. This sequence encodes CASVAGDEETQYF.

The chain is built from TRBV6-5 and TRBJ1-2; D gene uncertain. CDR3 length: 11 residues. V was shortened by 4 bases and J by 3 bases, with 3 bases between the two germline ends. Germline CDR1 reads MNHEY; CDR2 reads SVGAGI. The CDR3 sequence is CASSSYYGYTF. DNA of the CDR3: TGTGCCAGCAGTTCCTACTATGGCTACACCTTC.

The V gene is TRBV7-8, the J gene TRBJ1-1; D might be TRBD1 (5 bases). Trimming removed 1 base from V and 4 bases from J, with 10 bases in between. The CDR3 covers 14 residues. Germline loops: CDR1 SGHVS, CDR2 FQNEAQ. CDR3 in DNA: TGTGCCAGCAGCTTAGAAGGGGAGGGCACTGAAGCTTTCTTT. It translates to CASSLEGEGTEAFF.

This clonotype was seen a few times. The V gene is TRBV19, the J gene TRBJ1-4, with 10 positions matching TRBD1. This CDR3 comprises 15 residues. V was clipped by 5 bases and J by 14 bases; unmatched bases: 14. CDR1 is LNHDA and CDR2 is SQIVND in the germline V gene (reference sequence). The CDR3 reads CASSSSGTGAKMLFF. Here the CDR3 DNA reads TGTGCCAGTAGTTCCTCCGGGACAGGGGCCAAAATGCTGTTTTTT. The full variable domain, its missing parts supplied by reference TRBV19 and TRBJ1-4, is DGGITQSPKYLFRKEGQNVTLSCEQNLNHDAMYWYRQDPGQGLRLIYYSQIVNDFQKGDIAEGYSVSREKKESFPLTVTSAQKNPTAFYLCASSSSGTGAKMLFFGSGTQLSVL.

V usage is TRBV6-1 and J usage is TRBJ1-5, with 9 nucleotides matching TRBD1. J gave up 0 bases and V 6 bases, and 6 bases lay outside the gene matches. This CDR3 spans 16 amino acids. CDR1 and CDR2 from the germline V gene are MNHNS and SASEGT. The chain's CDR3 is CASSDGTGISNQPQHF. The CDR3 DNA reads TGTGCCAGCAGCGACGGGACAGGGATTAGCAATCAGCCCCAGCATTTT.

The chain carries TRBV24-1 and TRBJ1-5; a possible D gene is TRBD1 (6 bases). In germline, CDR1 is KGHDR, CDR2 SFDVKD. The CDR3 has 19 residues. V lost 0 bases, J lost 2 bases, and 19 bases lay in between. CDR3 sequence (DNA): TGTGCCACCAGTGATTTGCAGGGGCCCCACCTAAGAGGCAATCAGCCCCAGCATTTT. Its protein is CATSDLQGPHLRGNQPQHF.

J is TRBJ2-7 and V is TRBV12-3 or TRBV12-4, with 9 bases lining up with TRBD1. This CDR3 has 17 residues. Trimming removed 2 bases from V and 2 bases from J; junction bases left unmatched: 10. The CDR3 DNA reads TGTGCCAGCAGTTTAACCCCCACAGGGGGCTTACCCTACGAGCAGTACTTC. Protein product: CASSLTPTGGLPYEQYF.

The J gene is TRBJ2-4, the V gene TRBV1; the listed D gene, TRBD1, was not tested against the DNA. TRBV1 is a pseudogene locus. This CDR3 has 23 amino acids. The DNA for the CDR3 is TGCACCAGCAGCCACCCACGGGACGGATCGGATAGACAGGGCCCGCCGGCCAAAAACATTCAGTACTTC. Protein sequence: CTSSHPRDGSDRQGPPAKNIQYF.

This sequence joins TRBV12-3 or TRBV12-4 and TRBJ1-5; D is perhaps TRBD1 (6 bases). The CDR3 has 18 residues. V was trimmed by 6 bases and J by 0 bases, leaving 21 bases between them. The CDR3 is CASSRSAGQSNSNQPQHF. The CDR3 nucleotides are TGTGCCAGCAGCCGATCGGCGGGACAAAGTAATAGCAATCAGCCCCAGCATTTT.

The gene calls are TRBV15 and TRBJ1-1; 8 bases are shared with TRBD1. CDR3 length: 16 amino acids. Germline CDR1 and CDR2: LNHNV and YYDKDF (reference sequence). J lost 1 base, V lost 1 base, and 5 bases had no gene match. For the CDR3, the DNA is TGTGCCACCAGCAGAGGCCAGGGACAGGCGAACACTGAAGCTTTCTTT. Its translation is CATSRGQGQANTEAFF.

CDR3 in amino acids: CASSFGDGETQYF. The CDR3 coding sequence is TGTGCCAGCAGCTTTGGGGACGGAGAGACCCAGTACTTC. The rearrangement links TRBV7-2 to TRBJ2-5, with D perhaps given as TRBD1 or TRBD2 (5 bases each). Trimming stripped 3 bases from V and 4 bases from J, with 9 bases between. In germline, CDR1 is SGHTA, CDR2 FQGNSA. CDR3 length: 13 amino acids.

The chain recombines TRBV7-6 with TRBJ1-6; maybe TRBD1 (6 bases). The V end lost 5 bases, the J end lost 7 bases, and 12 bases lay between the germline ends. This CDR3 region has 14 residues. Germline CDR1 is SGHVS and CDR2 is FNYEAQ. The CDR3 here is CASSGRTANSPLHF. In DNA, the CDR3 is TGTGCCAGCAGCGGAAGGACAGCCAATTCACCCCTCCACTTT.

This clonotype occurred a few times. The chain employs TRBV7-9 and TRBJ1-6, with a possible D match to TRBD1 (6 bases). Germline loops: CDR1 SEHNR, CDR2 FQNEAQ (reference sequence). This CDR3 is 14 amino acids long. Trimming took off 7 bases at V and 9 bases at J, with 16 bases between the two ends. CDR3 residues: CASTEGGRSSPLHF. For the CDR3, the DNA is TGTGCCAGCACCGAGGGGGGGCGAAGTTCACCCCTCCACTTT.

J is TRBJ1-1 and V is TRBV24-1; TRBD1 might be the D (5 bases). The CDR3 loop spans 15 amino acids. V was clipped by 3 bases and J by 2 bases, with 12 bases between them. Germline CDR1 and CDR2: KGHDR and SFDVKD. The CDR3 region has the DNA TGTGCCACCAGTGATGCGGGGGTTAAAAACACTGAAGCTTTCTTT. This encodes CATSDAGVKNTEAFF.

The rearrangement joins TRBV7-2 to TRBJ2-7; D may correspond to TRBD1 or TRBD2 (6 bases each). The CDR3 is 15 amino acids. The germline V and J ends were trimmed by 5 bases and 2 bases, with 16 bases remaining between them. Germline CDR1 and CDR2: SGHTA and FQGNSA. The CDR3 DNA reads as TGTGCCAGCAGCACAGGGACTGACCGGACCTACGAGCAGTACTTC. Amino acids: CASSTGTDRTYEQYF.

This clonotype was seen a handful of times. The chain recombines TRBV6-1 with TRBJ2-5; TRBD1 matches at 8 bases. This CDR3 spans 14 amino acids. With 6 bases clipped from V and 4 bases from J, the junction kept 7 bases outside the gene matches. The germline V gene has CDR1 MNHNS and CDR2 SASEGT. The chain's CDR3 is CASRIGQGVETQYF. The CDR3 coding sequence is TGTGCCAGCAGGATCGGACAGGGAGTAGAGACCCAGTACTTC.